The source of this T cell receptor beta chain is a study of blood T cells in healthy people across ages. Study-level points and caveats: Per-million-T-cell TCR beta diversity fell roughly linearly with age.

Primers used in a second PCR of roughly 6 to 11 cycles were a sample-barcoded 5' primer and a J-beta primer mix. A single record per CDR3 protein comes from TCRdb applying MiXCR to the 5' RACE reads. The table includes roughly 700,000 distinct CDR3 sequences, about a third detected once. Worth noting for this clonotype: Its antigen is not known.

Looked up from germline, CDR1 is ENHRY and CDR2 is SYGVKD. The CDR3 is made up of 14 amino acids. Deletions cut 10 bases from V and 1 base from J, with 13 bases between. This receptor was obtained from a woman of 80 years or more in good health. Specimen: blood. The chain links TRBV10-3 to TRBJ2-2, with a tentative D call TRBD1 (6 bases). CDR3 amino acids: CATKRQENTGELFF. The CDR3 DNA reads TGTGCCACAAAGCGACAGGAGAACACCGGGGAGCTGTTTTTT.